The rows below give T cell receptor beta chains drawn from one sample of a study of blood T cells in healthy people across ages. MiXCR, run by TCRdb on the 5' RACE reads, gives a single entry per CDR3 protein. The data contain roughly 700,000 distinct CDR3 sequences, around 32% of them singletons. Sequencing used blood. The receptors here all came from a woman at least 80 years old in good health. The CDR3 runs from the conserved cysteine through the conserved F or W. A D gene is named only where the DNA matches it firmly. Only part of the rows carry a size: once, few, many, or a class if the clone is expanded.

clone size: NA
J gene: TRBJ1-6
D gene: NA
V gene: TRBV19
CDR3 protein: CASKTRGNSPLHF
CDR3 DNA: TGTGCCAGTAAGACGAGGGGGAATTCACCCCTCCACTTT

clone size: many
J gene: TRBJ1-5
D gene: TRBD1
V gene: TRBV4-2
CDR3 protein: CASSSHRGGGQPQHF
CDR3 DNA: TGTGCCAGCAGCTCCCACAGGGGGGGGGGTCAGCCCCAGCATTTT

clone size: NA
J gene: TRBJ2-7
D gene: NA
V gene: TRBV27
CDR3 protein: CASRLLGSYEQYF
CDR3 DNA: TGTGCCAGCAGGTTATTAGGCTCCTACGAGCAGTACTTC

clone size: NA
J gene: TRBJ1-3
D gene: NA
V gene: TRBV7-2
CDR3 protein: CASGQGVSGNTIYF
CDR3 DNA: TGTGCCAGCGGTCAGGGTGTGTCTGGAAACACCATATATTTT

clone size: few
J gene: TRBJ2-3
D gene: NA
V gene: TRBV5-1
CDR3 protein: CASSLELDAQYF
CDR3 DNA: TGCGCCAGCAGCTTGGAACTAGATGCGCAGTATTTT

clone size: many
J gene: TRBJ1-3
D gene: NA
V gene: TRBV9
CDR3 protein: CASSPSQPRNTIYF
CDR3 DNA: TGTGCCAGCAGCCCTAGCCAACCCAGAAACACCATATATTTT

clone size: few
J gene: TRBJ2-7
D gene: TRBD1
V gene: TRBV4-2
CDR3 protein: CASSQGSTSGQRIYEQYF
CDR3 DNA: TGTGCCAGCAGCCAAGGATCCACTTCGGGACAGAGGATATACGAGCAGTACTTC

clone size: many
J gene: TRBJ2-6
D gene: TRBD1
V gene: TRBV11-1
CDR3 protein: CASSSRTGHSGANVLTF
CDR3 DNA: TGTGCCAGCAGCTCCAGGACAGGGCACTCTGGGGCCAACGTCCTGACTTTC

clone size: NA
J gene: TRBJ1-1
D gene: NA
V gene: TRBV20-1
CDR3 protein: CSAPLNTEAFF
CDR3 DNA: TGCAGTGCTCCCTTGAACACTGAAGCTTTCTTT

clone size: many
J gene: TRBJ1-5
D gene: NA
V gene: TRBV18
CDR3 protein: CASSSGGGNQPQHF
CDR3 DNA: TGTGCCAGCTCATCCGGGGGTGGCAATCAGCCCCAGCATTTT

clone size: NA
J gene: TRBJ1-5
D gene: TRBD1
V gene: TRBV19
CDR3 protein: CASSRTGDRQPQHF
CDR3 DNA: TGTGCCAGTAGTAGGACAGGGGACCGACAGCCCCAGCATTTT

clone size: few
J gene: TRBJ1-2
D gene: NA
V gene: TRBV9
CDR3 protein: CASSVQGRYGYTF
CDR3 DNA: TGTGCCAGCAGCGTACAGGGCCGCTATGGCTACACCTTC

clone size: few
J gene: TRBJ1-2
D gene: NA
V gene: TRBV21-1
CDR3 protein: CASSKEGGRYGYTF
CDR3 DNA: TGTGCCAGCAGCAAAGAGGGGGGACGCTATGGCTACACCTTC

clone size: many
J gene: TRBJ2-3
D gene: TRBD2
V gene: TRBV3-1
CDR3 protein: CASSQRGGISDTQYF
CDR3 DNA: TGTGCCAGCAGCCAACGGGGAGGGATCTCAGATACGCAGTATTTT

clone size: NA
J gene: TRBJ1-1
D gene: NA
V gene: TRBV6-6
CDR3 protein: CASSNKQETKRGVAFF
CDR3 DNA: TGTGCCAGCAGTAATAAACAAGAAACCAAAAGGGGTGTAGCTTTCTTT

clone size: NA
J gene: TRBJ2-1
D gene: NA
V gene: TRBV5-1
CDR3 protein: CASRLRAGTPSYNEQFF
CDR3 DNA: TGCGCCAGCAGACTCCGAGCAGGGACCCCCTCCTACAATGAGCAGTTCTTC

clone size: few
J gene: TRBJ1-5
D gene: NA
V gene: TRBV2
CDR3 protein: CASSESGLGNQPQHF
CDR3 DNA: TGTGCCAGCAGTGAGAGCGGACTGGGGAATCAGCCCCAGCATTTT

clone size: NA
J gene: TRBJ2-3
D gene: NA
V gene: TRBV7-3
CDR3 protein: CASSPEGTTDTQYF
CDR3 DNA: TGTGCCAGCAGCCCCGAGGGGACCACAGATACGCAGTATTTT

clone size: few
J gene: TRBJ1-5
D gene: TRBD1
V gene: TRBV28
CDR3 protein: CASSTPGTGRQPQHF
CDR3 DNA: TGTGCCAGCAGTACGCCCGGGACAGGGCGGCAGCCCCAGCATTTT

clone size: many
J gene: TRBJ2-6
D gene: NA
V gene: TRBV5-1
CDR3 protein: CASSPDGPGANVLTF
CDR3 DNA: TGCGCCAGCAGCCCGGACGGGCCTGGGGCCAACGTCCTGACTTTC

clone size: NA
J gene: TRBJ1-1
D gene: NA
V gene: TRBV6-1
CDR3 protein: CASIDPGAGFFF
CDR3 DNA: TGTGCCAGCATCGATCCGGGAGCAGGTTTCTTCTTT

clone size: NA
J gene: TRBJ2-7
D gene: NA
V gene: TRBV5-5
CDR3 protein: CASSRGLLANEQYF
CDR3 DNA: TGTGCCAGCAGCCGCGGACTCCTTGCCAATGAGCAGTACTTC

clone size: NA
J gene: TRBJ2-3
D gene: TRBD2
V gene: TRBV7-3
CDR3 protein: CASSSQAGITDTQYF
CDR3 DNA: TGTGCCAGCAGCTCGCAAGCGGGAATTACAGATACGCAGTATTTT

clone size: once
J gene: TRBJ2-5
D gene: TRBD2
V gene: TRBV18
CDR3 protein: CASSPVRAGAEQYF
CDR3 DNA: TGTGCCAGCTCACCAGTAAGAGCGGGGGCTGAGCAGTACTTC

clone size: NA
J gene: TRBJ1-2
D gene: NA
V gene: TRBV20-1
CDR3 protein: CSATAGWDGTF
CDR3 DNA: TGCAGTGCTACAGCCGGGTGGGATGGCACCTTC